Listed below are T cell receptor beta chains from one sample, sequenced in a study of blood T cell repertoires in COVID-19. Measured with immunoSEQ multiplex PCR; TCRdb has only the in-frame clones, and not every one. The sample includes about 68,000 clones, about three quarters of them seen just once. The sequenced sample was peripheral blood. The receptors stem from a human donor in a cohort sampled during active COVID-19. Both conserved end residues are part of each CDR3. Fields, in order: clone size, V gene, J gene, CDR3 protein. Some rows mark clone size as missing; the rest say once, few, many or name a class of expanded clone.

>NA|TRBV18|TRBJ2-5
CASSPPPQETQYF
>NA|TRBV14|TRBJ2-7
CASSPGTGNYEQYF
>NA|TRBV27|TRBJ2-1
CASSMTVGGRDRYNEQFF
>NA|TRBV5-4|TRBJ2-3
CASSPGGSGRTTDTQYF
>NA|TRBV3-1/TRBV3-2|TRBJ1-1
CASSLSDRVTEAFF
>NA|TRBV18|TRBJ2-6
CASSPVQYSGANVLTF
>NA|TRBV7-9|TRBJ2-6
CASSLAGSSGANVLTF
>medium-sized|TRBV25-1|TRBJ2-2
CASSERPGQGSNTGELFF
>NA|TRBV5-4|TRBJ2-5
CASSLGLAGAETQYF
>NA|TRBV24-1|TRBJ2-2
CATSDGGSAGTGELFF
>NA|TRBV6-5|TRBJ2-7
CASSEGHGIRYEQYF
>once|TRBV9|TRBJ2-5
CASSVGGAASEETQYF
>NA|TRBV7-2|TRBJ2-3
CASSLRRTGVGTDTQYF
>NA|TRBV21-1|TRBJ2-2
CASSPQGQGRGLAGGPGELFF
>few|TRBV11-3|TRBJ2-5
CASSLTGETQYF
>NA|TRBV7-8|TRBJ1-1
CASSSMLREGTEAFF
>NA|TRBV6-5|TRBJ1-2
CASKPGTGYIDGYTF
>NA|TRBV28|TRBJ1-5
CASSFIDSNQPQHF
>NA|TRBV6-6|TRBJ2-7
CASSYRGSYEQYF
>NA|TRBV11-2|TRBJ2-7
CASSLDLLGQGFYEQYF
>NA|TRBV20-1|TRBJ1-1
CSASPSNTEAFF
>NA|TRBV28|TRBJ2-7
CASSPSWGGSYEQYF
>once|TRBV6-2/TRBV6-3|TRBJ2-1
CASSKTSGAYNEQFF
>NA|TRBV11-2|TRBJ1-4
CASSLWLSEKLFF
>few|TRBV7-9|TRBJ2-7
CASSPHPRLAPDEQYF
>NA|TRBV19|TRBJ1-2
CASSIDPRNYGYTF
>NA|TRBV27|TRBJ1-2
CASSSGGMISGYGYTF
>NA|TRBV3-1/TRBV3-2|TRBJ2-5
CASSQIQREGRRGETQYF
>NA|TRBV4-2|TRBJ2-7
CASSQEHRGPYEQYF
>NA|TRBV18|TRBJ1-1
CASSPPTSGVRTEAFF
>NA|TRBV24-1|TRBJ2-5
CATSDDWEKTQYF
>NA|TRBV4-3|TRBJ2-3
CASSQARTSGGDTQYF
>NA|TRBV12-3/TRBV12-4|TRBJ1-5
CASSGGGLQPQHF
>NA|TRBV5-1|TRBJ2-7
CASSLAVDAGQGEQYF
>NA|TRBV11-2|TRBJ1-6
CASSLESGSPSPLHF
>NA|TRBV7-2|TRBJ2-7
CASSLGPGGDEQYF
>NA|TRBV10-2|TRBJ1-3
CASSESGQAGNTIYF
>NA|TRBV19|TRBJ2-2
CASSTPFGELFF
>NA|TRBV5-6|TRBJ2-2
CASSLVVAGAFTGELFF
>NA|TRBV5-6|TRBJ2-3
CASSLRRKGADTQYF
>NA|TRBV28|TRBJ2-7
CASSSPPGQSYEQYF